The rows below give T cell receptor beta chains drawn from one sample of a study of cytomegalovirus exposure and HLA in healthy donors. Libraries were prepared by immunoSEQ multiplex PCR; TCRdb keeps only in-frame clonotypes and omits some of them. This sample's table has over 45,000 clones. Specimen: PBMCs. The receptors derive from a middle-aged woman in good health and CMV-seronegative. Each CDR3 is given with its conserved first and last residue. The order of the fields is D gene, J gene, V gene, CDR3 DNA, CDR3 protein. D genes are given only for firm matches.

TRBD1 TRBJ1-3 TRBV7-2 TGTGCCAGCAGCTTTCAGGGGGCCGGGGGAAACACCATATATTTT CASSFQGAGGNTIYF
TRBD1 TRBJ1-3 TRBV5-1 TGCGCCAGCAGCTCCTACCCCACAGGGGCTGGAAACACCATATATTTT CASSSYPTGAGNTIYF
- TRBJ1-2 TRBV5-1 TGCGCCAGCAGCTTGGGGGCAGACAATGGCTACACCTTC CASSLGADNGYTF
TRBD2 TRBJ2-7 TRBV29-1 TGCAGCGTTGTGGGCGGGAGGGCTCTCCACGAGCAGTACTTC CSVVGGRALHEQYF
TRBD2 TRBJ2-1 TRBV29-1 TGCAGCGTTTTTAAGACTAGCGGGGTGTCCTACAATGAGCAGTTCTTC CSVFKTSGVSYNEQFF
TRBD1 TRBJ2-5 TRBV19 TGTGCCAGTAACCCAGGGACAGGGGAGGAGACCCAGTACTTC CASNPGTGEETQYF
TRBD1 TRBJ2-6 TRBV27 TGTGCCAGCAGTTTCTCGACAGGGGGTTTTGATTGGGCTGGGGCCAACGTCCTGACTTTC CASSFSTGGFDWAGANVLTF
- TRBJ1-1 TRBV29-1 TGCAGCGTTCGACTGGGAGGCACTGAAGCTTTCTTT CSVRLGGTEAFF
TRBD2 TRBJ2-7 TRBV4-1 TGCGCCAGCAGCCGGTCTAGCGGGCGGACCAGCTACGAGCAGTACTTC CASSRSSGRTSYEQYF
- TRBJ1-5 TRBV6-1 TGTGCCAGCAGTGGATGGCCCACCGCCAATCAGCCCCAGCATTTT CASSGWPTANQPQHF
- TRBJ2-1 TRBV19 TGTGCCAGTAGTGTGGGAGCCTCCTACAATGAGCAGTTCTTC CASSVGASYNEQFF
TRBD1 TRBJ2-7 TRBV6-1 TGTGCCAGCAGTGTTCCGGACAGGAGCGAGCAGTACTTC CASSVPDRSEQYF
- TRBJ2-6 TRBV6-6 TGTGCCAGCAGTTTCAGGGTAGGGTCTGGGGCCAACGTCCTGACTTTC CASSFRVGSGANVLTF
- TRBJ1-1 TRBV5-1 TGCGCCAGCAGCCCCGGGGGGCAGCCGAACACTGAAGCTTTCTTT CASSPGGQPNTEAFF
TRBD2 TRBJ2-7 TRBV6-5 TGTGCCAGCACCACGCTAGCGGACCGCTCCTACGAGCAGTACTTC CASTTLADRSYEQYF
- TRBJ2-7 TRBV27 TGTGCCAGCAGTTTGCGGGGTAATTCCTACGAGCAGTACTTC CASSLRGNSYEQYF
- TRBJ2-3 TRBV7-3 TGTGCCAGCAGCCGGGGTGGGGGGGGCAGGACAGATACGCAGTATTTT CASSRGGGGRTDTQYF
- TRBJ2-5 TRBV7-3 TGTGCCAGCAGCTTAATTCCGGGGTCGCAAGAGACCCAGTACTTC CASSLIPGSQETQYF
- TRBJ1-5 TRBV19 TGTGCCAGTAGTAGGGGGCGTAGCAATCAGCCCCAGCATTTT CASSRGRSNQPQHF
- TRBJ1-6 TRBV14 TGTGCCAGCAGCCAAGGGGGAGACAATTCACCCCTCCACTTT CASSQGGDNSPLHF
- TRBJ2-2 TRBV9 TGTGCCAGCAGCCCAGTCGGGACGGCGGGGACCGGGGAGCTGTTTTTT CASSPVGTAGTGELFF
- TRBJ2-1 TRBV15 TGTGCCACCAGCAGAGACAGGGAAAGTTTCAATGAGCAGTTCTTC CATSRDRESFNEQFF
TRBD1 TRBJ1-6 TRBV9 TGTGCCAGCAGCGTAGCTACGGTGGGGAGACAGGGTTATGGAAAAAATTCACCCCTCCACTTT CASSVATVGRQGYGKNSPLHF
TRBD1 TRBJ1-2 TRBV28 TGTGCCAGCAGACAGGGGGCTTTATATGGCTACACCTTC CASRQGALYGYTF
- TRBJ2-1 TRBV6-1 TGTGCCAGCAGTGCTGTCAGGGGATCCTACAATGAGCAGTTCTTC CASSAVRGSYNEQFF
- TRBJ2-5 TRBV7-3 TGTGCCAGCAGCTTAACCAGGGAAGAGACCCAGTACTTC CASSLTREETQYF
- TRBJ1-4 TRBV6-1 TGTGCCAGCAGTGAAGCTCTCTCGGAAAAACTGTTTTTT CASSEALSEKLFF
- TRBJ1-1 TRBV7-2 TGTGCCAGCAGCCCTAGAGGAGGCGGCGTTGAAGCTTTCTTT CASSPRGGGVEAFF
TRBD2 TRBJ2-1 TRBV7-3 TGTGCCAGCAGCGGTCCAGCGGGGCGGGAGCAGTTCTTC CASSGPAGREQFF
- TRBJ1-4 TRBV18 TGTGCCAGCTCAAAGAGGTCTAATGAAAAACTGTTTTTT CASSKRSNEKLFF
TRBD2 TRBJ2-2 TRBV7-9 TGTGCCAGCAGCTCGACTAGCGGGATTCTTCGGGAGCTGTTTTTT CASSSTSGILRELFF
- TRBJ2-7 TRBV5-1 TGCGCCAGCAGCTTAGGAGACCCGGGGAAGGGCGAGCAGTACTTC CASSLGDPGKGEQYF
- TRBJ2-5 TRBV19 TGTGCCAGTAGTCCCAAGCGGGCCCAAGAGACCCAGTACTTC CASSPKRAQETQYF
- TRBJ1-1 TRBV7-9 TGTGCCAGCAGCTATGACACGGCTGCTTTCTTT CASSYDTAAFF
- TRBJ2-7 TRBV4-3 TGCGCCAGCAGCCAAGCTTCGGCAGGGAAAGACGAGCAGTACTTC CASSQASAGKDEQYF
- TRBJ1-1 TRBV4-3 TGCGCCAGCAGCCAAGATCTTCGCGGGTTGCGGGCTTTCTTT CASSQDLRGLRAFF
- TRBJ1-2 TRBV30 TGTGCCTGGAGTGGCGGCAATGGCTACACCTTC CAWSGGNGYTF
- TRBJ2-5 TRBV2 TGTGCCAGCCTGGAGGGAGAGACCCAGTACTTC CASLEGETQYF
TRBD1 TRBJ2-7 TRBV5-4 TGTGCCAGCAGCTTGGGGACAGGACGCGAGCAGTACTTC CASSLGTGREQYF
TRBD2 TRBJ2-3 TRBV2 TGTGCCAGCACTGCGGGAGCCGAGACAGATACGCAGTATTTT CASTAGAETDTQYF
- TRBJ1-6 TRBV5-1 TGCGCCAGCAGCTTGCGGGGAACCTATAATTCACCCCTCCACTTT CASSLRGTYNSPLHF
TRBD1 TRBJ2-5 TRBV5-1 TGCGCCAGCAGCTTGGGACAGGGGATCCAAGAGACCCAGTACTTC CASSLGQGIQETQYF
TRBD2 TRBJ2-5 TRBV4-3 TGCGCCAGCAGCCCCTCAGCGGGGGGGCCCGCAGAGACCCAGTACTTC CASSPSAGGPAETQYF
- TRBJ2-7 TRBV2 TGTGCCAGCAGTGAGACAAAAGCCGCCTACGAGCAGTACTTC CASSETKAAYEQYF
TRBD1 TRBJ1-6 TRBV7-2 TGTGCCAGCAGCTCGGGACAGGAAGGTTCGCCCCTCCACTTT CASSSGQEGSPLHF
- TRBJ1-3 TRBV6-5 TGTGCCAGCAGTTACTCGCGGGCATCTGGAAACACCATATATTTT CASSYSRASGNTIYF
TRBD2 TRBJ2-3 TRBV29-1 TGCAGCGTTGTAGGGACTAGCGGCCCCGCCGATACGCAGTATTTT CSVVGTSGPADTQYF
- TRBJ2-2 TRBV2 TGTGCCAGCAGTGTTCGCGGCAGGGAAGACACCGGGGAGCTGTTTTTT CASSVRGREDTGELFF
- TRBJ1-5 TRBV7-9 TGTGCCAGCAGCTCGATCGTGGGCGGGGGGAATCAGCCCCAGCATTTT CASSSIVGGGNQPQHF
- TRBJ1-1 TRBV4-3 TGCGCCAGCAGCCAATCAGGGAACACTGAAGCTTTCTTT CASSQSGNTEAFF
- TRBJ2-1 TRBV30 TGTGCCTGGGACCGGGACTCCGACAATGAGCAGTTCTTC CAWDRDSDNEQFF
- TRBJ1-2 TRBV18 TGTGCCAGCTCGCCGAATCCCGGAGACTATGGCTACACCTTC CASSPNPGDYGYTF
TRBD2 TRBJ2-7 TRBV7-2 TGTGCCAGCAGCTACCACCCTAGCGGGGGGCCCTACGAGCAGTACTTC CASSYHPSGGPYEQYF
TRBD1 TRBJ2-7 TRBV11-3 TGTGCCAGCAGCCCCCCGACAGGGCTCGGTTCCTACGAGCAGTACTTC CASSPPTGLGSYEQYF